Included here is one TCR beta chain sequence, with context. This sample was taken from a study of blood T cell repertoires in COVID-19. Study in general: T cells, B-cell-depleted T cells, or PBMCs provided the cDNA or gDNA that served as material.

Trimming took off 4 bases at V and 0 bases at J, with 17 bases between the two ends. There are 17 residues in the CDR3. Germline V lookup: CDR1 SGHRS, CDR2 YFSETQ. In the original workflow: Amplification of reference gene primers was used by the study to estimate nucleated cell counts. The assay was immunoSEQ multiplex PCR, and TCRdb's table has in-frame clones only and misses some. V, J and clone size derive from that table, while D and trimming were established from the DNA sequence. The table shows roughly 250,000 clones, with about 89% occurring only once. This TCR derives from a middle-aged man who had recovered from COVID-19. The rearrangement links TRBV5-1 to TRBJ2-1, with a possible D match to TRBD2 (5 bases). Sequenced material: PBMCs or T cells enriched from blood (not recorded which). The CDR3 nucleotides read TGCGCCAGCAGCGCTAATGTAGGTGGGAGCTCCTACAATGAGCAGTTCTTC. This translates into CASSANVGGSSYNEQFF.